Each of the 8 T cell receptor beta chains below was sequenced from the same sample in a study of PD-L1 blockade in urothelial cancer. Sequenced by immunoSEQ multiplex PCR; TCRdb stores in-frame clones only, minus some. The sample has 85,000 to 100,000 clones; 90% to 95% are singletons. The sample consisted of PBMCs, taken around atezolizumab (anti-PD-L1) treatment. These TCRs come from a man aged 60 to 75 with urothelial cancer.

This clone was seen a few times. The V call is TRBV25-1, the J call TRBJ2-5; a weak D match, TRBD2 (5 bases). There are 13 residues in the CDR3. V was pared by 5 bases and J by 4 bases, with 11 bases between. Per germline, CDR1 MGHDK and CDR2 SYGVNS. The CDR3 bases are TGTGCCAGCAGTTGGAGGACGGGAGAGACCCAGTACTTC. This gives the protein CASSWRTGETQYF.

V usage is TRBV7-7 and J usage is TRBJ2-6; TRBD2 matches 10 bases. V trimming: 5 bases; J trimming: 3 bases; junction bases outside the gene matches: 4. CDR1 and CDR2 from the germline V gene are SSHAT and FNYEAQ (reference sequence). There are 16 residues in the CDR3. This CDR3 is CASSPRLAGGANVLTF. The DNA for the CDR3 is TGTGCCAGCAGCCCGCGACTAGCGGGTGGGGCCAACGTCCTGACTTTC. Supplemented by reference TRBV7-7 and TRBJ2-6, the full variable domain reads GAGVSQSPRYKVTKRGQDVTLRCDPISSHATLYWYQQALGQGPEFLTYFNYEAQPDKSGLPSDRFSAERPEGSISTLTIQRTEQRDSAMYRCASSPRLAGGANVLTFGAGSRLTVL.

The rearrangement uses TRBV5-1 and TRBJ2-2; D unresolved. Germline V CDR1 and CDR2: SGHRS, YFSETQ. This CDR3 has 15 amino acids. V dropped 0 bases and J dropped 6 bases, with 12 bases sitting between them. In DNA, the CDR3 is TGCGCCAGCAGCTTGGCCGCAGTCCGGGCCGGGGAGCTGTTTTTT. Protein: CASSLAAVRAGELFF. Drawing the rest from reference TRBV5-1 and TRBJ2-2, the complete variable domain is KAGVTQTPRYLIKTRGQQVTLSCSPISGHRSVSWYQQTPGQGLQFLFEYFSETQRNKGNFPGRFSGRQFSNSRSEMNVSTLELGDSALYLCASSLAAVRAGELFFGEGSRLTVL.

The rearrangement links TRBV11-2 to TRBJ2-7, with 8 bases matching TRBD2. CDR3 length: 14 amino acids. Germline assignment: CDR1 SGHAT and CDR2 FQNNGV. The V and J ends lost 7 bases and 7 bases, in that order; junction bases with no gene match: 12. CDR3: CASTFSGTPEEQYF. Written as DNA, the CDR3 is TGTGCCAGCACTTTTAGCGGGACTCCGGAAGAGCAGTACTTC.

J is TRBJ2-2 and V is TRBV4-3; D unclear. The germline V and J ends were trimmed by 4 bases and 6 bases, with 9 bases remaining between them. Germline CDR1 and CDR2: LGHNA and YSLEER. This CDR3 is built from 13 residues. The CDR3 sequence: CASSPGWAGELFF. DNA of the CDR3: TGCGCCAGCAGCCCGGGTTGGGCCGGGGAGCTGTTTTTT.

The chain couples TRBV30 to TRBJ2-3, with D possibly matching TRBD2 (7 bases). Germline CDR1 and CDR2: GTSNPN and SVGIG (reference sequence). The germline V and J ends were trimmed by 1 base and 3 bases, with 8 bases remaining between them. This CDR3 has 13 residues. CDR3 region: CAWSEGGTDTQYF. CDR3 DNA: TGTGCCTGGAGTGAGGGGGGGACAGATACGCAGTATTTT.

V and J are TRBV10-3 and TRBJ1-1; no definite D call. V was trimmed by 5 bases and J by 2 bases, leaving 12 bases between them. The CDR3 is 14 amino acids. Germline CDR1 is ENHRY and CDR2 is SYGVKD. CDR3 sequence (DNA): TGTGCCATCAGTCGAACAGATTCAAACACTGAAGCTTTCTTT. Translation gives CAISRTDSNTEAFF.

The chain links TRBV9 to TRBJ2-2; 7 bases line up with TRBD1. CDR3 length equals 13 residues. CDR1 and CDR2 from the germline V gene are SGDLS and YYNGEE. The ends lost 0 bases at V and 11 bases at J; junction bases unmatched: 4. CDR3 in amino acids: CASSVEGARELFF. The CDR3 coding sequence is TGTGCCAGCAGCGTAGAGGGGGCGCGAGAGCTGTTTTTT.